This is a list of T cell receptor beta chains from one sample in a study of blood T cell repertoires in COVID-19. This table comes from immunoSEQ multiplex PCR, and its TCRdb copy is limited to in-frame clones, with some not included. This table has about 26,000 clones, 81% appearing once. Sequenced sample: peripheral blood. The receptors originated from a man aged 45-65 years with active or convalescent COVID-19. Each CDR3 is given with its conserved first and last residue. Fields, in order: J gene, CDR3 length, clone size, V gene, D gene, CDR3 protein, CDR3 DNA. A D gene is named only where the DNA matches it firmly. For some rows the clone size is stated as once, few or many, or as a class when expanded; others skip it.

j_call: TRBJ2-1
cdr3_length: 16
clone_size: -
v_call: TRBV28
d_call: TRBD1
cdr3_aa: CASSLRDRARGNEQFF
cdr3_nt: TGTGCCAGCAGTCTCCGGGACAGGGCCCGGGGCAATGAGCAGTTCTTC

j_call: TRBJ2-3
cdr3_length: 17
clone_size: many
v_call: TRBV24-1
d_call: -
cdr3_aa: CATSDEWEAASTDTQYF
cdr3_nt: TGTGCCACCAGTGATGAGTGGGAGGCCGCAAGCACAGATACGCAGTATTTT

j_call: TRBJ1-6
cdr3_length: 16
clone_size: -
v_call: TRBV27
d_call: -
cdr3_aa: CASSFISGGSNSPLHF
cdr3_nt: TGTGCCAGCAGTTTTATTAGCGGTGGCAGTAATTCACCCCTCCACTTT

j_call: TRBJ1-3
cdr3_length: 16
clone_size: -
v_call: TRBV5-6
d_call: -
cdr3_aa: CASSGWGQGPGNTIYF
cdr3_nt: TGTGCCAGCAGCGGCTGGGGTCAGGGGCCGGGAAACACCATATATTTT

j_call: TRBJ2-7
cdr3_length: 13
clone_size: -
v_call: TRBV27
d_call: -
cdr3_aa: CASRAGGTYEQYF
cdr3_nt: TGTGCCAGCAGGGCAGGGGGGACCTACGAGCAGTACTTC

j_call: TRBJ2-1
cdr3_length: 11
clone_size: -
v_call: TRBV10-2
d_call: -
cdr3_aa: CASETGNEQFF
cdr3_nt: TGCGCCAGCGAAACGGGCAATGAGCAGTTCTTC

j_call: TRBJ1-5
cdr3_length: 14
clone_size: few
v_call: TRBV19
d_call: -
cdr3_aa: CASNLGGGFQPQHF
cdr3_nt: TGTGCGAGTAATTTGGGAGGGGGGTTCCAGCCCCAGCATTTT

j_call: TRBJ2-5
cdr3_length: 15
clone_size: -
v_call: TRBV11-1
d_call: -
cdr3_aa: CASSSPWTEKETQYF
cdr3_nt: TGTGCCAGCAGCTCTCCGTGGACAGAGAAAGAGACCCAGTACTTC

j_call: TRBJ2-7
cdr3_length: 14
clone_size: -
v_call: TRBV5-1
d_call: TRBD2
cdr3_aa: CASSFGGGAQEQYF
cdr3_nt: TGCGCCAGCAGCTTTGGCGGGGGGGCCCAGGAGCAGTACTTC

j_call: TRBJ1-4
cdr3_length: 13
clone_size: -
v_call: TRBV11-3
d_call: -
cdr3_aa: CASSFRLGEKLFF
cdr3_nt: TGTGCCAGCAGCTTCCGACTCGGGGAAAAACTGTTTTTT

j_call: TRBJ1-3
cdr3_length: 14
clone_size: -
v_call: TRBV7-8
d_call: TRBD1
cdr3_aa: CASSKTGIGNTIYF
cdr3_nt: TGTGCCAGCAGCAAGACAGGGATTGGAAACACCATATATTTT

j_call: TRBJ2-1
cdr3_length: 16
clone_size: -
v_call: TRBV3-1/TRBV3-2
d_call: TRBD2
cdr3_aa: CASSQDPQRGDNEQFF
cdr3_nt: TGTGCCAGCAGCCAAGATCCCCAGCGGGGTGACAATGAGCAGTTCTTC

j_call: TRBJ2-7
cdr3_length: 15
clone_size: -
v_call: TRBV18
d_call: TRBD2
cdr3_aa: CASSLAGDSSYEQYF
cdr3_nt: TGTGCCAGCTCACTAGCGGGGGATAGCTCCTACGAGCAGTACTTC

j_call: TRBJ2-3
cdr3_length: 14
clone_size: -
v_call: TRBV11-3
d_call: TRBD2
cdr3_aa: CASSLDLAGVSQYF
cdr3_nt: TGTGCCAGCAGCTTAGATCTGGCGGGAGTTTCGCAGTATTTT

j_call: TRBJ1-2
cdr3_length: 11
clone_size: once
v_call: TRBV7-9
d_call: TRBD1
cdr3_aa: CASSDRGGYTF
cdr3_nt: TGTGCCAGCAGCGACAGGGGTGGCTACACCTTC

j_call: TRBJ2-7
cdr3_length: 16
clone_size: -
v_call: TRBV21-1
d_call: -
cdr3_aa: CASSLLAGQAFYEQYF
cdr3_nt: TGTGCCAGCAGCCTTCTTGCTGGACAGGCGTTTTACGAGCAGTACTTC

j_call: TRBJ2-7
cdr3_length: 15
clone_size: -
v_call: TRBV11-2
d_call: -
cdr3_aa: CASSPLRAASYEQYF
cdr3_nt: TGTGCCAGCAGCCCCCTGAGGGCAGCCTCCTACGAGCAGTACTTC

j_call: TRBJ1-2
cdr3_length: 14
clone_size: -
v_call: TRBV6-2/TRBV6-3
d_call: TRBD1
cdr3_aa: CASSRQGTNYGYTF
cdr3_nt: TGTGCCAGCAGCCGACAGGGGACTAACTATGGCTACACCTTC

j_call: TRBJ2-3
cdr3_length: 11
clone_size: few
v_call: TRBV7-9
d_call: TRBD2
cdr3_aa: CASSSASGRGF
cdr3_nt: TGTGCCAGCAGCTCCGCTAGCGGGAGAGGCTTT

j_call: TRBJ1-5
cdr3_length: 14
clone_size: -
v_call: TRBV6-6
d_call: -
cdr3_aa: CASSATDSNQPQHF
cdr3_nt: TGTGCCAGCAGTGCCACAGATAGCAATCAGCCCCAGCATTTT

j_call: TRBJ2-1
cdr3_length: 12
clone_size: once
v_call: TRBV30
d_call: -
cdr3_aa: CAWSRVYNEQFF
cdr3_nt: TGTGCCTGGAGTCGTGTCTACAATGAGCAGTTCTTC

j_call: TRBJ2-5
cdr3_length: 13
clone_size: -
v_call: TRBV27
d_call: -
cdr3_aa: CASQDRNEETQYF
cdr3_nt: TGTGCCAGCCAGGACAGAAACGAAGAGACCCAGTACTTC

j_call: TRBJ1-1
cdr3_length: 15
clone_size: -
v_call: TRBV18
d_call: TRBD1
cdr3_aa: CASSVWTGVNTEAFF
cdr3_nt: TGTGCCAGCTCGGTTTGGACAGGGGTGAACACTGAAGCTTTCTTT

j_call: TRBJ2-5
cdr3_length: 14
clone_size: few
v_call: TRBV10-1
d_call: -
cdr3_aa: CASSEETTPKTQYF
cdr3_nt: TGCGCCAGCAGTGAGGAGACAACCCCCAAGACCCAGTACTTC

j_call: TRBJ2-7
cdr3_length: 15
clone_size: -
v_call: TRBV5-4
d_call: -
cdr3_aa: CASSLRGSGAYEQYF
cdr3_nt: TGTGCCAGCAGCTTGCGTGGGAGTGGGGCCTACGAGCAGTACTTC

j_call: TRBJ1-3
cdr3_length: 16
clone_size: few
v_call: TRBV29-1
d_call: TRBD1
cdr3_aa: CSVIGLDRGPGNTIYF
cdr3_nt: TGCAGCGTGATTGGACTGGACAGGGGGCCTGGAAACACCATATATTTT

j_call: TRBJ2-4
cdr3_length: 14
clone_size: -
v_call: TRBV5-3
d_call: -
cdr3_aa: CARSLVSRGNIQYF
cdr3_nt: TGTGCCAGAAGCTTGGTTTCCAGGGGAAACATTCAGTACTTC

j_call: TRBJ1-1
cdr3_length: 15
clone_size: -
v_call: TRBV2
d_call: TRBD1
cdr3_aa: CASSRDRGGDTEAFF
cdr3_nt: TGTGCCAGCAGCCGGGACAGGGGAGGGGACACTGAAGCTTTCTTT

j_call: TRBJ1-4
cdr3_length: 12
clone_size: once
v_call: TRBV5-1
d_call: -
cdr3_aa: CASSFDMGKLFF
cdr3_nt: TGCGCCAGCAGCTTTGACATGGGAAAACTGTTTTTT

j_call: TRBJ2-7
cdr3_length: 10
clone_size: -
v_call: TRBV29-1
d_call: -
cdr3_aa: CSGFGVEQYF
cdr3_nt: TGCAGCGGGTTCGGGGTCGAGCAGTACTTC

j_call: TRBJ2-7
cdr3_length: 12
clone_size: once
v_call: TRBV3-1/TRBV3-2
d_call: -
cdr3_aa: CASSQVRYEQYF
cdr3_nt: TGTGCCAGCAGCCAAGTTCGTTACGAGCAGTACTTC

j_call: TRBJ1-1
cdr3_length: 14
clone_size: -
v_call: TRBV19
d_call: -
cdr3_aa: CASSEGERHTEAFF
cdr3_nt: TGTGCCAGTAGTGAGGGCGAGAGGCACACTGAAGCTTTCTTT

j_call: TRBJ2-1
cdr3_length: 13
clone_size: -
v_call: TRBV29-1
d_call: TRBD2
cdr3_aa: CSTSGDLLNEQFF
cdr3_nt: TGCAGCACTAGCGGGGATTTACTCAATGAGCAGTTCTTC

j_call: TRBJ2-2
cdr3_length: 15
clone_size: -
v_call: TRBV14
d_call: -
cdr3_aa: CATAARGAITGELFF
cdr3_nt: TGTGCCACTGCGGCTCGGGGGGCCATCACCGGGGAGCTGTTTTTT

j_call: TRBJ2-1
cdr3_length: 14
clone_size: -
v_call: TRBV27
d_call: TRBD2
cdr3_aa: CASSFGRGYNEQFF
cdr3_nt: TGTGCCAGCAGTTTCGGGCGGGGGTACAATGAGCAGTTCTTC

j_call: TRBJ2-2
cdr3_length: 13
clone_size: -
v_call: TRBV24-1
d_call: TRBD1
cdr3_aa: CAIWDRNTGELFF
cdr3_nt: TGTGCCATCTGGGACAGAAACACCGGGGAGCTGTTTTTT

j_call: TRBJ2-2
cdr3_length: 14
clone_size: -
v_call: TRBV7-3
d_call: -
cdr3_aa: CASRRQGEAGELFF
cdr3_nt: TGTGCCAGCCGTCGGCAGGGGGAGGCCGGGGAGCTGTTTTTT

j_call: TRBJ2-1
cdr3_length: 13
clone_size: -
v_call: TRBV5-1
d_call: -
cdr3_aa: CASSSTLNNEQFF
cdr3_nt: TGCGCCAGCAGCTCAACTCTGAACAATGAGCAGTTCTTC

j_call: TRBJ1-4
cdr3_length: 15
clone_size: -
v_call: TRBV12-5
d_call: -
cdr3_aa: CASGHPDNPYEKLFF
cdr3_nt: TGTGCTAGTGGCCACCCCGACAATCCCTACGAAAAACTGTTTTTT

j_call: TRBJ2-3
cdr3_length: 14
clone_size: -
v_call: TRBV9
d_call: -
cdr3_aa: CASSAPGLTDTQYF
cdr3_nt: TGTGCCAGCAGCGCCCCAGGACTGACAGATACGCAGTATTTT

j_call: TRBJ2-5
cdr3_length: 13
clone_size: -
v_call: TRBV6-5
d_call: TRBD1
cdr3_aa: CATTAGTGETQYF
cdr3_nt: TGTGCCACCACGGCTGGGACAGGGGAGACCCAGTACTTC

j_call: TRBJ2-7
cdr3_length: 15
clone_size: -
v_call: TRBV2
d_call: -
cdr3_aa: CASSVEQGDFYEQYF
cdr3_nt: TGTGCCAGCAGTGTGGAGCAGGGCGATTTCTACGAGCAGTACTTC

j_call: TRBJ2-7
cdr3_length: 14
clone_size: few
v_call: TRBV5-1
d_call: TRBD1
cdr3_aa: CASSEDRGSYEQYF
cdr3_nt: TGCGCCAGCAGCGAAGACAGGGGCTCTTACGAGCAGTACTTC

j_call: TRBJ2-3
cdr3_length: 14
clone_size: -
v_call: TRBV4-1
d_call: TRBD1
cdr3_aa: CASSQTRTGDTQYF
cdr3_nt: TGCGCCAGCAGCCAAACGAGGACAGGAGATACGCAGTATTTT

j_call: TRBJ1-4
cdr3_length: 12
clone_size: -
v_call: TRBV9
d_call: -
cdr3_aa: CASSIQGEKLFF
cdr3_nt: TGTGCCAGCAGCATCCAGGGTGAAAAACTGTTTTTT

j_call: TRBJ2-1
cdr3_length: 14
clone_size: -
v_call: TRBV5-1
d_call: -
cdr3_aa: CASSLAGNYNEQFF
cdr3_nt: TGCGCCAGCAGCTTGGCCGGGAACTACAATGAGCAGTTCTTC

j_call: TRBJ1-6
cdr3_length: 16
clone_size: -
v_call: TRBV5-1
d_call: -
cdr3_aa: CASSLGGGSDNSPLHF
cdr3_nt: TGCGCCAGCAGCTTGGGCGGAGGAAGCGATAATTCACCCCTCCACTTT

j_call: TRBJ2-1
cdr3_length: 11
clone_size: -
v_call: TRBV5-6
d_call: -
cdr3_aa: CASSRGYEQFF
cdr3_nt: TGTGCCAGCAGCCGGGGGTATGAGCAGTTCTTC

j_call: TRBJ2-7
cdr3_length: 18
clone_size: -
v_call: TRBV5-4
d_call: -
cdr3_aa: CASSSTRQDRNKNYEQYF
cdr3_nt: TGTGCCAGCAGCTCAACCAGACAGGACCGGAATAAAAACTACGAGCAGTACTTC

j_call: TRBJ2-5
cdr3_length: 12
clone_size: -
v_call: TRBV6-2/TRBV6-3
d_call: -
cdr3_aa: CASSLLQETQYF
cdr3_nt: TGTGCCAGCAGCCTCCTCCAAGAGACCCAGTACTTC

j_call: TRBJ1-5
cdr3_length: 15
clone_size: -
v_call: TRBV4-1
d_call: -
cdr3_aa: CASSQGSRGSQPQHF
cdr3_nt: TGCGCCAGCAGCCAAGGGTCAAGGGGCAGTCAGCCCCAGCATTTT

j_call: TRBJ2-7
cdr3_length: 15
clone_size: -
v_call: TRBV20-1
d_call: TRBD2
cdr3_aa: CSASDREGVLYEQYF
cdr3_nt: TGCAGTGCTAGTGACCGGGAGGGCGTCTTGTACGAGCAGTACTTC

j_call: TRBJ2-3
cdr3_length: 13
clone_size: -
v_call: TRBV5-8
d_call: -
cdr3_aa: CASSSGLLDTQYF
cdr3_nt: TGTGCCAGCAGCTCGGGACTTCTCGATACGCAGTATTTT